These T cell receptor beta chains were read from a single sample in a study of OX40 agonist ivuxolimab in advanced cancers. Sequenced by immunoSEQ multiplex PCR; TCRdb stores in-frame clones only, minus some. The table has some 20,000 clones, around 80% seen once. The specimen comprised CD4+ or CD8+ T cells sorted from blood, sampled in a trial of the OX40 agonist ivuxolimab. The receptor set was obtained from an adult with an advanced solid tumor such as melanoma, head and neck, liver or kidney cancer. Each CDR3 is given with its conserved first and last residue. The order of the fields is D gene, J gene, V gene, clone size, CDR3 protein, CDR3 DNA. A D gene is named only where the DNA matches it firmly. Part of the rows lack a size; the others show once, few, many or a class for expanded clones.

- | TRBJ1-5 | TRBV5-6 | - | CASSSLVRSNQPQHF | TGTGCCAGCAGCTCACTAGTTCGTAGCAATCAGCCCCAGCATTTT
- | TRBJ2-1 | TRBV9 | - | CASSVGGEQFF | TGTGCCAGCAGCGTAGGGGGTGAGCAGTTCTTC
- | TRBJ2-3 | TRBV11-2 | - | CASSLGISRSTDTQYF | TGTGCCAGCAGCTTAGGGATTAGCCGTAGCACAGATACGCAGTATTTT
- | TRBJ2-5 | TRBV18 | - | CASSPLTGATQETQYF | TGTGCCAGCTCACCACTTACGGGCGCGACCCAAGAGACCCAGTACTTC
TRBD2 | TRBJ2-1 | TRBV7-9 | few | CASSLLGGRNEQFF | TGTGCCAGCAGCCTCCTAGGCGGGAGGAATGAGCAGTTCTTC
TRBD1 | TRBJ2-3 | TRBV11-3 | - | CASSVGQGPTTDTQYF | TGTGCCAGCAGCGTCGGACAGGGACCTACCACAGATACGCAGTATTTT
- | TRBJ2-3 | TRBV6-5 | - | CATQLTASTDTQYF | TGTGCCACCCAACTGACGGCCAGCACAGATACGCAGTATTTT
- | TRBJ1-1 | TRBV28 | - | CASISTRPGFEAFF | TGTGCCAGCATCTCTACTAGGCCAGGGTTTGAAGCTTTCTTT
TRBD1 | TRBJ2-3 | TRBV5-1 | - | CASSPQGGTDTQYF | TGCGCCAGCAGCCCACAGGGGGGCACAGATACGCAGTATTTT
TRBD1 | TRBJ1-1 | TRBV5-1 | - | CASSNSGTGGGYTEAFF | TGCGCCAGCAGCAATTCCGGGACAGGGGGCGGGTACACTGAAGCTTTCTTT
- | TRBJ1-1 | TRBV4-1 | - | CASSQVSLGSEAFF | TGCGCCAGCAGCCAAGTCAGCCTCGGGTCTGAAGCTTTCTTT